The 4 T cell receptor beta chains given below trace back to one sample, sequenced in a study of shared T cell receptors in the human thymus. The table came from immunoSEQ multiplex PCR; TCRdb's copy has only in-frame clones and leaves some out. The sample has 630,000 or so clones, around 87% seen once; the top ten hold under 0.01%. These data were likewise used in another study, on human thymus T cells.

The sample comprised thymocytes. These receptors came from a boy under three years old with a congenital heart defect.

This sequence joins TRBV19 and TRBJ2-1, with TRBD2 identical over 9 bases. This CDR3 comprises 16 residues. Germline V lookup: CDR1 LNHDA, CDR2 SQIVND (reference sequence). J lost 7 bases, V lost 5 bases, and 12 bases had no gene match. CDR3 amino acids: CASSPHGGGVTNEQFF. The CDR3 nucleotides are TGTGCCAGTAGTCCACATGGCGGGGGGGTTACGAATGAGCAGTTCTTC.

This clone has a single count. The chain joins TRBV28 to TRBJ2-4; possible D gene TRBD2, 7 bases. Germline CDR1 and CDR2: MDHEN and SYDVKM. The CDR3 has 18 residues. V was shortened by 2 bases and J by 1 base, with 18 bases between the two germline ends. CDR3 sequence reads: CASSLDEEGGLAKNIQYF. The DNA of the CDR3 is TGTGCCAGCAGTTTAGATGAAGAGGGGGGGCTGGCCAAAAACATTCAGTACTTC.

In its sample, this clone was seen once. The chain employs TRBV18 and TRBJ2-1; D is possibly TRBD2 (5 bases). Germline V gives CDR1 KGHSH, CDR2 LQKENI. The V end was cut by 8 bases, the J end by 7 bases, with 21 bases between. CDR3 length: 15 amino acids. DNA of the CDR3: TGTGCCAGCCCCCCCCGGGGTACCACGGGGAATGAGCAGTTCTTC. Its translation is CASPPRGTTGNEQFF. The full variable domain, with the rest looked up from reference TRBV18 and TRBJ2-1, is NAGVMQNPRHLVRRRGQEARLRCSPMKGHSHVYWYRQLPEEGLKFMVYLQKENIIDESGMPKERFSAEFPKEGPSILRIQQVVRGDSAAYFCASPPRGTTGNEQFFGPGTRLTVL.

The chain couples TRBV13 to TRBJ2-1, with 11 bases matching TRBD2. Unmatched junction bases numbered 5, after V lost 5 bases and J lost 5 bases. The CDR3 consists of 15 residues. Germline CDR1 is PRHDT and CDR2 is FYEKMQ (reference sequence). The CDR3, as DNA: TGTGCCAGCAGCACGACTAGCGGGGTCCACAATGAGCAGTTCTTC. Translated: CASSTTSGVHNEQFF.